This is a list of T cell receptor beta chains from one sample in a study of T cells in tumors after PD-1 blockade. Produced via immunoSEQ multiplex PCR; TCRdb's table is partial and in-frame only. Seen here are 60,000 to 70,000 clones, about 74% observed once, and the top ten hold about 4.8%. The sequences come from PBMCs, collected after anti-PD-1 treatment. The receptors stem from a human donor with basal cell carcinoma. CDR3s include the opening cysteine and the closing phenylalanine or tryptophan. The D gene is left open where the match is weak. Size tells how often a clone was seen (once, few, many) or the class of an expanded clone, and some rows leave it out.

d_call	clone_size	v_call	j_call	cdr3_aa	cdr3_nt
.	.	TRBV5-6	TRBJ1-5	CASSFMAGWNQPQHF	TGTGCCAGCAGCTTTATGGCAGGGTGGAATCAGCCCCAGCATTTT
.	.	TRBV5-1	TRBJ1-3	CASSLGQGRGNTIYF	TGCGCCAGCAGCTTGGGCCAGGGCAGGGGAAACACCATATATTTT
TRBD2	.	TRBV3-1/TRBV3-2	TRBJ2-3	CASSQEGGGGDTQYF	TGTGCCAGCAGCCAAGAAGGCGGGGGGGGAGATACGCAGTATTTT
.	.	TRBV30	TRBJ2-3	CAWERGAGGLNTQYF	TGTGCCTGGGAAAGGGGGGCAGGGGGTTTGAATACGCAGTATTTT
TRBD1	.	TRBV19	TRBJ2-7	CASSTAGTGAYEQYF	TGTGCCAGTAGTACGGCCGGGACAGGGGCCTACGAGCAGTACTTC
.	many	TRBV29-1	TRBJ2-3	CSVHVRGLTDTQYF	TGCAGCGTTCACGTCAGGGGACTCACAGATACGCAGTATTTT
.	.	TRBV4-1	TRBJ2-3	CASSQESRRGTDTQYF	TGCGCCAGCAGCCAAGAAAGTAGGAGGGGCACAGATACGCAGTATTTT
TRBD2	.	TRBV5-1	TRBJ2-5	CASSLAASGGAEETQYF	TGCGCCAGCAGCTTGGCCGCTAGCGGGGGGGCCGAGGAGACCCAGTACTTC
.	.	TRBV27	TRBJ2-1	CASSSSNDGGTYNEQFF	TGTGCCAGCAGCTCCTCCAATGACGGGGGTACCTACAATGAGCAGTTCTTC
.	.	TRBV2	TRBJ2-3	CASSPEDTQYF	TGTGCCAGCAGTCCAGAAGATACGCAGTATTTT
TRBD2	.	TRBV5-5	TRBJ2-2	CASSLRGETGELFF	TGTGCCAGCAGCTTGCGGGGGGAGACCGGGGAGCTGTTTTTT
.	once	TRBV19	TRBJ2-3	CASSIAGSGTDTQYF	TGTGCCAGTAGTATAGCTGGGTCGGGCACAGATACGCAGTATTTT
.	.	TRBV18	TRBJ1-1	CASSPKGRQAFF	TGTGCCAGCTCTCCTAAAGGTCGACAAGCTTTCTTT
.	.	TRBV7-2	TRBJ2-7	CASSLEGHSYEQYF	TGTGCCAGCAGCTTAGAAGGGCACTCCTACGAGCAGTACTTC
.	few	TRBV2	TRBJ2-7	CASLTGREQYF	TGTGCCAGTTTAACAGGTCGAGAGCAGTACTTC
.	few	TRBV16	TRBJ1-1	CASSQLEGTEAFF	TGTGCCAGCAGCCAATTGGAGGGTACAGAAGCTTTCTTT
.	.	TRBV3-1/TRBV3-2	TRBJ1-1	CASSPGGLGAFF	TGTGCCAGCAGCCCGGGGGGTCTCGGAGCTTTCTTT
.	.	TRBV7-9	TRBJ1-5	CASSLWDEEQPQHF	TGTGCCAGCAGCTTATGGGACGAGGAACAGCCCCAGCATTTT
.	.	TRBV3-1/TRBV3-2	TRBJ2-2	CASSQKGTTGELFF	TGTGCCAGCAGCCAAAAGGGGACCACCGGGGAGCTGTTTTTT
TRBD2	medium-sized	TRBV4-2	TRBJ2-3	CASSQGGGATDTQYF	TGTGCCAGCAGCCAAGGCGGGGGGGCCACAGATACGCAGTATTTT
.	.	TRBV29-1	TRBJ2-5	CSVYGRAYQETQYF	TGCAGCGTTTACGGCAGGGCATACCAAGAGACCCAGTACTTC
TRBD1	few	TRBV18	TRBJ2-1	CASSPPGQGYNEQFF	TGTGCCAGCTCACCACCGGGACAGGGATACAATGAGCAGTTCTTC
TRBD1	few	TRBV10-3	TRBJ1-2	CAISEGQGLGYGYTF	TGTGCCATCAGTGAAGGACAGGGGTTAGGCTATGGCTACACCTTC
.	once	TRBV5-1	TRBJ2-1	CASSSQGGPPYNEQFF	TGCGCCAGCAGCTCTCAGGGGGGGCCGCCCTACAATGAGCAGTTCTTC
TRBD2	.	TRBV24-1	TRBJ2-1	CATSDLQFSGDTAKQFF	TGTGCCACCAGTGATTTGCAATTTAGCGGGGACACAGCAAAGCAGTTCTTC
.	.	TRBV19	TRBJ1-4	CASRVQSIHEKLFF	TGTGCCAGTAGGGTTCAATCGATCCATGAAAAACTGTTTTTT
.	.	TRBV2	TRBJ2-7	CASSAGSEQYF	TGTGCCAGCAGTGCAGGGAGCGAGCAGTACTTC
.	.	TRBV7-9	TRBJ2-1	CASRTPGPWNEQFF	TGTGCCAGCAGGACACCGGGACCGTGGAATGAGCAGTTCTTC